These T cell receptor beta chains were read from a single sample in a study of blood T cells in healthy people across ages. TCRdb fed the 5' RACE reads into MiXCR, producing one record per CDR3 protein. There are over a million distinct CDR3 sequences in the sample; 59% occur only once, and 6.5% to 8.5% lies in the top ten. Sequencing input: blood. The receptors here all came from a man aged 18 to 35 in good health. Both conserved end residues are part of each CDR3. D genes are given only for firm matches. Rows may omit the clone size; those that give it use once, few, many or a size class.

abundance: NA; j_gene: TRBJ1-1; v_gene: TRBV15; d_gene: NA; CDR3nt: TGTGCCACCGCAGCGCGGGGGTCGAACACTGAAGCTTTCTTT; CDR3aa: CATAARGSNTEAFF
abundance: NA; j_gene: TRBJ1-1; v_gene: TRBV11-2; d_gene: NA; CDR3nt: TGTGCCAGCAGCTCCTCCGGACAGATGAACACTGAAGCTTTCTTT; CDR3aa: CASSSSGQMNTEAFF
abundance: few; j_gene: TRBJ2-5; v_gene: TRBV2; d_gene: NA; CDR3nt: TGTGCCAGCAGTGTTTTGAGTTGGGAGACCCAGTACTTC; CDR3aa: CASSVLSWETQYF
abundance: NA; j_gene: TRBJ2-3; v_gene: TRBV7-2; d_gene: TRBD2; CDR3nt: TGTGCCAGCAGCTGGCGGCTAGCGGGAGGGCCTACGCAGTATTTT; CDR3aa: CASSWRLAGGPTQYF
abundance: once; j_gene: TRBJ1-5; v_gene: TRBV5-1; d_gene: NA; CDR3nt: TGCGCCAGCAGCTCCCCGGGACACATCAATCAGCCCCAGCATTTT; CDR3aa: CASSSPGHINQPQHF
abundance: NA; j_gene: TRBJ1-1; v_gene: TRBV7-2; d_gene: NA; CDR3nt: TGTGCCAGCAGCCCGGAGGGGGGGGGAATCGACACTGAAGCTTTCTTT; CDR3aa: CASSPEGGGIDTEAFF
abundance: NA; j_gene: TRBJ2-7; v_gene: TRBV6-5; d_gene: NA; CDR3nt: TGTGCCAGCAGTTACTCAATCCCCGGGTATTTGAACAATGAGCAGTACTTC; CDR3aa: CASSYSIPGYLNNEQYF
abundance: few; j_gene: TRBJ2-7; v_gene: TRBV6-6; d_gene: NA; CDR3nt: TGTGCCAGCAGTTCCGGGACTTCTGAAGAGCAGTACTTC; CDR3aa: CASSSGTSEEQYF
abundance: NA; j_gene: TRBJ2-7; v_gene: TRBV5-1; d_gene: NA; CDR3nt: TGCGCCAGCAGCTTGTTCGCTCCCTACGAGCAGTACTTC; CDR3aa: CASSLFAPYEQYF
abundance: NA; j_gene: TRBJ2-3; v_gene: TRBV12-3/TRBV12-4; d_gene: TRBD2; CDR3nt: TGTGCCAGCAGTACAGCGGGAATCACAGATACGCAGTATTTT; CDR3aa: CASSTAGITDTQYF
abundance: NA; j_gene: TRBJ1-2; v_gene: TRBV27; d_gene: NA; CDR3nt: TGTGCCAGCAGTCGATACCCCGGACAGAGCGGCTACACCTTC; CDR3aa: CASSRYPGQSGYTF
abundance: many; j_gene: TRBJ2-7; v_gene: TRBV20-1; d_gene: TRBD1; CDR3nt: TGCAGCGCTAGACAGGGATCCTACGAGCAGTACTTC; CDR3aa: CSARQGSYEQYF
abundance: NA; j_gene: TRBJ2-4; v_gene: TRBV21-1; d_gene: NA; CDR3nt: TGTGCCAGCAGCAAAGGGAGGGAGCCCAAAAACATTCAGTACTTC; CDR3aa: CASSKGREPKNIQYF
abundance: NA; j_gene: TRBJ2-1; v_gene: TRBV27; d_gene: NA; CDR3nt: TGTGCCAGCAGACCCGGGACGGACGGCAATGAGCAGTTCTTC; CDR3aa: CASRPGTDGNEQFF
abundance: NA; j_gene: TRBJ1-5; v_gene: TRBV6-1; d_gene: NA; CDR3nt: TGTGCCAGCAGCCGAGGACCCATATCGGATCAGCCCCAGCATTTT; CDR3aa: CASSRGPISDQPQHF
abundance: few; j_gene: TRBJ2-5; v_gene: TRBV6-1; d_gene: NA; CDR3nt: TGTGCCAGCAGTTACCGGGTGCAGTACTTC; CDR3aa: CASSYRVQYF
abundance: few; j_gene: TRBJ1-2; v_gene: TRBV5-1; d_gene: TRBD1; CDR3nt: TGCGCCAGCAGCCACCGACAGGGGAGAGACTATGGCTACACCTTC; CDR3aa: CASSHRQGRDYGYTF
abundance: NA; j_gene: TRBJ1-1; v_gene: TRBV6-2/TRBV6-3; d_gene: NA; CDR3nt: TGTGCCAGCAGTTACCGATGGAGTGAAGCTTTCTTT; CDR3aa: CASSYRWSEAFF
abundance: NA; j_gene: TRBJ2-7; v_gene: TRBV27; d_gene: NA; CDR3nt: TGTGCCAGCAGTTTAGTGTATGGTAGCTACGAGCAGTACTTC; CDR3aa: CASSLVYGSYEQYF
abundance: NA; j_gene: TRBJ2-5; v_gene: TRBV5-6; d_gene: NA; CDR3nt: TGTGCCAGCAGCTTGGCGGGGAACGGAGAGACCCAGTACTTC; CDR3aa: CASSLAGNGETQYF
abundance: once; j_gene: TRBJ1-1; v_gene: TRBV27; d_gene: TRBD1; CDR3nt: TGTGCCAGCAGTCAGTTGACAGGGTTTGGGACTGAAGCTTTCTTT; CDR3aa: CASSQLTGFGTEAFF
abundance: NA; j_gene: TRBJ2-2; v_gene: TRBV12-3/TRBV12-4; d_gene: NA; CDR3nt: TGTGCCAGCAGTTCTGGCGACGACACCGGGGAGCTGTTTTTT; CDR3aa: CASSSGDDTGELFF
abundance: NA; j_gene: TRBJ2-1; v_gene: TRBV5-1; d_gene: NA; CDR3nt: TGCGCCAACAGCTTGGCCCCGGGTGTGGTATGGGGATACAATGAGCAGTTCTTC; CDR3aa: CANSLAPGVVWGYNEQFF
abundance: NA; j_gene: TRBJ2-4; v_gene: TRBV11-2; d_gene: NA; CDR3nt: TGTGCCAGCACGCCTGACATAAACATTCAGTACTTC; CDR3aa: CASTPDINIQYF
abundance: NA; j_gene: TRBJ2-7; v_gene: TRBV2; d_gene: TRBD2; CDR3nt: TGTGCCAGCAGCGGTACTAGCGGGAAACCCCTCCGCGAGCAGTACTTC; CDR3aa: CASSGTSGKPLREQYF
abundance: NA; j_gene: TRBJ2-5; v_gene: TRBV20-1; d_gene: NA; CDR3nt: TGCAGTGCTAGAGCAAGGTCAGGGGTAGAGACCCAGTACTTC; CDR3aa: CSARARSGVETQYF
abundance: NA; j_gene: TRBJ2-5; v_gene: TRBV29-1; d_gene: NA; CDR3nt: TGCAGCGTTGAAGCTCGGGGATTCGGAGAGACCCAGTACTTC; CDR3aa: CSVEARGFGETQYF
abundance: few; j_gene: TRBJ1-5; v_gene: TRBV29-1; d_gene: NA; CDR3nt: TGCAGCCCCCTGCGGCGGACCAGCGATCAGCCCCAGCATTTT; CDR3aa: CSPLRRTSDQPQHF
abundance: few; j_gene: TRBJ2-3; v_gene: TRBV27; d_gene: TRBD2; CDR3nt: TGTGCCAGCAGGGCCGCGGGGGGGCTTTATACGCAGTATTTT; CDR3aa: CASRAAGGLYTQYF
abundance: NA; j_gene: TRBJ2-7; v_gene: TRBV12-3/TRBV12-4; d_gene: TRBD1; CDR3nt: TGTGCCAGCAGTGCCCGGATCGGGACAGGGGAAAAGCAGTACTTC; CDR3aa: CASSARIGTGEKQYF
abundance: NA; j_gene: TRBJ2-7; v_gene: TRBV18; d_gene: TRBD2; CDR3nt: TGTGCCAGCTCACCACTTACTAGCGGGGGGCCTATAACCTACGAGCAGTACTTC; CDR3aa: CASSPLTSGGPITYEQYF
abundance: few; j_gene: TRBJ2-7; v_gene: TRBV3-1; d_gene: TRBD2; CDR3nt: TGTGCCAGCAGCCCCCTGGTCCTAGCGGGAGACCACGAGCAGTACTTC; CDR3aa: CASSPLVLAGDHEQYF
abundance: NA; j_gene: TRBJ2-7; v_gene: TRBV7-6; d_gene: NA; CDR3nt: TGTGCCAGCAGCTTAGCAGATTATCGCGAGCAGTACTTC; CDR3aa: CASSLADYREQYF
abundance: few; j_gene: TRBJ1-5; v_gene: TRBV12-3/TRBV12-4; d_gene: NA; CDR3nt: TGTGCCAGCAGACTAGACGGGGTAGGGGACAATCAGCCCCAGCATTTT; CDR3aa: CASRLDGVGDNQPQHF
abundance: NA; j_gene: TRBJ2-1; v_gene: TRBV21-1; d_gene: NA; CDR3nt: TGTGCCAGCACTCAAAGGGGGTTGAATGAGCAGTTCTTC; CDR3aa: CASTQRGLNEQFF
abundance: NA; j_gene: TRBJ2-7; v_gene: TRBV20-1; d_gene: NA; CDR3nt: TGCAGCGCCATAGACCTCTCTCTCGAGCAGTACTTC; CDR3aa: CSAIDLSLEQYF
abundance: NA; j_gene: TRBJ2-1; v_gene: TRBV27; d_gene: TRBD2; CDR3nt: TGTGCCAGCAGTTTATCGGCGGGAGTCCCCTACAATGAGCAGTTCTTC; CDR3aa: CASSLSAGVPYNEQFF
abundance: few; j_gene: TRBJ1-1; v_gene: TRBV4-2; d_gene: NA; CDR3nt: TGTGCCAGCAGCCCACGGGACAATACCATGAACACTGAAGCTTTCTTT; CDR3aa: CASSPRDNTMNTEAFF
abundance: NA; j_gene: TRBJ1-6; v_gene: TRBV25-1; d_gene: NA; CDR3nt: TGTGCCAGCAGTGAGGGGTCGGTGCTACGGGATTCACCCCTCCACTTT; CDR3aa: CASSEGSVLRDSPLHF
abundance: once; j_gene: TRBJ2-5; v_gene: TRBV6-6; d_gene: TRBD1; CDR3nt: TGTGCCAGCAGCGACAGGGTCGGTCAAGAGACCCAGTACTTC; CDR3aa: CASSDRVGQETQYF
abundance: NA; j_gene: TRBJ1-2; v_gene: TRBV20-1; d_gene: NA; CDR3nt: TGCAGTGCTACCTCCAGGACCACTAACTATGGCTACACCTTC; CDR3aa: CSATSRTTNYGYTF
abundance: NA; j_gene: TRBJ2-6; v_gene: TRBV2; d_gene: NA; CDR3nt: TGTGCCAGCAGTGAAGCGGGCGTGGCCAACGTCCTGACTTTC; CDR3aa: CASSEAGVANVLTF
abundance: few; j_gene: TRBJ2-1; v_gene: TRBV7-6; d_gene: TRBD2; CDR3nt: TGTGCCAGCAGCGACGTGGGACTAGCGGGATACTCCTACAATGAGCAGTTCTTC; CDR3aa: CASSDVGLAGYSYNEQFF
abundance: many; j_gene: TRBJ2-5; v_gene: TRBV7-2; d_gene: NA; CDR3nt: TGTGCCAGCCGGTCGGGAGAGACCCAGTACTTC; CDR3aa: CASRSGETQYF
abundance: NA; j_gene: TRBJ2-7; v_gene: TRBV10-3; d_gene: TRBD1; CDR3nt: TGTGCCATCAGTGAGTCGAGAAGGACAGGGGCCTACGAGCAGTACTTC; CDR3aa: CAISESRRTGAYEQYF
abundance: few; j_gene: TRBJ2-1; v_gene: TRBV12-3/TRBV12-4; d_gene: TRBD2; CDR3nt: TGTGCCAGCAGTTTAGTTAGCGGGAGGGCCAATGAGCAGTTCTTC; CDR3aa: CASSLVSGRANEQFF